Sequencing of this T cell receptor (beta chain) was carried out in a study of blood T cell repertoires in COVID-19. This CDR3 has 12 amino acids. Germline CDR1 reads SGHDN; CDR2 reads FVKESK. Trimming cost V 4 bases and J 13 bases; bases outside gene matches: 9. Original analysis: Estimation of nucleated cell counts relied on the amplification of reference gene primers. Using immunoSEQ multiplex PCR, the repertoire was profiled, and TCRdb retains in-frame clones only, with some absent. V, J and clone size derive from that table, while D and trimming were established from the DNA sequence. Of about 140,000 clones in the sample, over 65% were seen once.

The sequenced material came from peripheral blood. The chain is built from TRBV14 and TRBJ1-1, with 7 bases aligning to TRBD1. This TCR was recovered from a man aged 50-59 years with acute or convalescent COVID-19. CDR3 loop: CASSRTTGSVFF. The CDR3 coding sequence is TGTGCCAGCAGCCGGACGACAGGGAGCGTTTTCTTT. Filled out from reference TRBV14 and TRBJ1-1, the complete variable domain reads EAGVTQFPSHSVIEKGQTVTLRCDPISGHDNLYWYRRVMGKEIKFLLHFVKESKQDESGMPNNRFLAERTGGTYSTLKVQPAELEDSGVYFCASSRTTGSVFFGQGTRLTVV.